This T cell receptor beta chain was identified in a study of T cell responses to AZD1222 COVID-19 vaccine. Study conclusions and caveats: Reportedly, close to half of spike-specific TCRs are directed against unmutated variant regions.

Deletions cut 5 bases from V and 6 bases from J, with 17 bases between. Looked up from germline, CDR1 is SGHAT and CDR2 is FQNNGV. The CDR3 is 15 residues long. Data came from immunoSEQ multiplex PCR; TCRdb stores just in-frame clones and leaves some out. The sample contains 150,000 to 200,000 clones, 85% to 95% of which appear only once. Of note for this clone: Antigen: not known.

This material consisted of peripheral blood, taken on day 0 of AZD1222 vaccination. This rearrangement joins TRBV11-2 to TRBJ1-3; D gene ambiguous. The TCR comes from an adult in good health. The CDR3 here is CASSLGGGLTNTIYF. The CDR3 DNA reads as TGTGCCAGCAGCCTAGGAGGAGGACTGACAAACACCATATATTTT.